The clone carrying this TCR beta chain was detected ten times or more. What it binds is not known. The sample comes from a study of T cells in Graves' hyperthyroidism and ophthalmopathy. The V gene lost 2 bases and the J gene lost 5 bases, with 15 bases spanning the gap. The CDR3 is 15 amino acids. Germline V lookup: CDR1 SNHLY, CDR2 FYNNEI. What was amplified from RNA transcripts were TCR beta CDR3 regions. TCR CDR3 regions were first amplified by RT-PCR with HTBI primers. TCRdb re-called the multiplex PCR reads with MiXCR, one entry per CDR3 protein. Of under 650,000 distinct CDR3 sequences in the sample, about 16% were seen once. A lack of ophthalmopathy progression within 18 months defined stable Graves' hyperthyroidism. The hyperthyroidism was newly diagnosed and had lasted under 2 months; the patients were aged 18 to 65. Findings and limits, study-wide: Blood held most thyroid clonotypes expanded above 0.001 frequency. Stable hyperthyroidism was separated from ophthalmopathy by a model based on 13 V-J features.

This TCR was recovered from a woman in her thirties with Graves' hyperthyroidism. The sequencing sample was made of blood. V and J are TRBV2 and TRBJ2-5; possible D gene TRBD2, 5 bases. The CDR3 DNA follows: TGTGCCAGCAGTGAATTGGACCGAACGGGGGAGACCCAGTACTTC. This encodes CASSELDRTGETQYF.